This TCR beta chain emerged from a study of blood T cell repertoires in COVID-19. The length of the CDR3 is 14 residues. Germline loops: CDR1 LGHNA, CDR2 YNFKEQ. This clone was detected only a few times. The junction departs from germline at one end; a sequencing error may be responsible. This table comes from immunoSEQ multiplex PCR, and its TCRdb copy is limited to in-frame clones, with some not included. The data contain hundreds of thousands of clones, 80% to 90% of them seen just once; the ten biggest clones take up about 10%. The specimen was peripheral blood. J is TRBJ2-5 and V is TRBV4-2; the match to TRBD2 covers 9 bases. This receptor was identified in a woman over 75 with acute or convalescent COVID-19. The DNA of the CDR3 is TGTGCCAGCGGCCATAGCGGGGGATCTTGGGCCCAGTACTTC. The encoded protein is CASGHSGGSWAQYF.